The rows below give T cell receptor beta chains drawn from one sample of a study of OX40 agonist ivuxolimab in advanced cancers. Produced via immunoSEQ multiplex PCR; TCRdb's table is partial and in-frame only. The sample includes some 79,000 clones, roughly nine tenths of them seen just once. Material: CD4+ or CD8+ T cells sorted from blood, obtained in a trial of the OX40 agonist ivuxolimab. The receptor set was obtained from an adult with an advanced solid tumor such as melanoma, head and neck, liver or kidney cancer. Each CDR3 is given with its conserved first and last residue. The order of the fields is clone size, V gene, J gene, D gene, CDR3 DNA, CDR3 protein. D genes are given only for firm matches. Some rows mark clone size as missing; the rest say once, few, many or name a class of expanded clone.

.	TRBV5-1	TRBJ1-5	.	TGCGCCAGCAGTACTGGCAGTAGCAATCAGCCCCAGCATTTT	CASSTGSSNQPQHF
.	TRBV2	TRBJ2-7	.	TGTGCCAGCAACAGGGAATACGAGCAGTACTTC	CASNREYEQYF
.	TRBV5-1	TRBJ2-2	.	TGCGCCAGCAGCCCGGGACACGCCGGGACCGGGGAGCTGTTTTTT	CASSPGHAGTGELFF
.	TRBV15	TRBJ1-1	.	TGTGCCACCAGCAGAGATGGGGGAGCCTCCGCGGCTGAAGCTTTCTTT	CATSRDGGASAAEAFF
.	TRBV4-3	TRBJ2-2	.	TGCGCCAGCAGCCCCGTAGGGGGTAACACCGGGGAGCTGTTTTTT	CASSPVGGNTGELFF
.	TRBV5-4	TRBJ2-1	.	TGTGCCAGCAGCTTGGATGGCAGGACCGTTGAGCAGTTCTTC	CASSLDGRTVEQFF
.	TRBV2	TRBJ1-1	TRBD1	TGTGCCAGCAGTGTGACAGGGGGCATTGAGGAAGCTTTCTTT	CASSVTGGIEEAFF
.	TRBV2	TRBJ2-3	TRBD2	TGTGCCAGCAGTGAATTGCTTTCTAGCGGGGCCGATACGCAGTATTTT	CASSELLSSGADTQYF
.	TRBV27	TRBJ1-2	.	TGTGCCAGCAACCAAACCACTGACTTCTATGGCTACACCTTC	CASNQTTDFYGYTF
.	TRBV11-2	TRBJ2-1	.	TGTGCCAGCAGCTGGGGGTCCGGCTTCAATGAGCAGTTCTTC	CASSWGSGFNEQFF
.	TRBV11-3	TRBJ2-1	TRBD2	TGTGCTAGTAACGGGGGGACTAGCGGGAATTACAATGAGCAGTTCTTC	CASNGGTSGNYNEQFF
once	TRBV30	TRBJ1-1	.	TGTGCCTGGGGTAAATTAAAGAACACTGAAGCTTTCTTT	CAWGKLKNTEAFF